Below are 18 T cell receptor beta chains sequenced from a single sample in a study of OX40 agonist ivuxolimab in advanced cancers. Some clones are missing from TCRdb's copy, which holds only in-frame ones; the method was immunoSEQ multiplex PCR. The top ten clones hold 0.7% to 0.9% of a sample with roughly 80,000 clones, approximately 86% of them seen once. The sequencing here drew on CD4+ or CD8+ T cells sorted from blood, taken in a trial of the OX40 agonist ivuxolimab. The receptor set was obtained from an adult with an advanced solid tumor such as melanoma, head and neck, liver or kidney cancer.

The chain couples TRBV7-3 to TRBJ2-2, with D perhaps matching TRBD2 (5 bases). CDR1 and CDR2 (germline): SGHTA, FQGTGA. The CDR3 is made up of 11 amino acids. The ends were cut back, 6 bases at V and 8 bases at J, with 7 bases in the middle. CDR3 sequence (DNA): TGTGCCAGCAGTTCGGGAGGGGAGCTGTTTTTT. It yields the protein CASSSGGELFF.

This rearrangement joins TRBV7-2 to TRBJ2-3; a possible D gene is TRBD2 (6 bases). Germline values: CDR1 SGHTA, CDR2 FQGNSA. V shed 2 bases and J shed 6 bases, with 9 bases lying between them. There are 13 residues in the CDR3. The CDR3 sequence is CASSLRGMDTQYF. The CDR3 nucleotides are TGTGCCAGCAGCTTACGGGGGATGGATACGCAGTATTTT.

Remarks on this clone: Different DNA sequences within this sample yield the same CDR3. The V call is TRBV6-1, the J call TRBJ1-3; D is unclear. With 8 bases removed from V and 0 bases from J, the gap between germline ends came to 5 bases. The CDR3 runs 12 residues. CDR1 and CDR2 from the germline V gene are MNHNS and SASEGT. CDR3 loop: CASHSSGNTIYF. In nucleotides, the CDR3 is TGTGCCAGCCATAGCTCTGGAAACACCATATATTTT.

The chain combines TRBV19 with TRBJ2-4; a weak D match, TRBD2 (6 bases). Trimming cost V 5 bases and J 0 bases, with 17 bases left between them. CDR3 size: 17 residues. From germline, CDR1 is LNHDA and CDR2 SQIVND (reference sequence). This chain's CDR3 is CASSLRDSSLAKNIQYF. The CDR3 DNA sequence: TGTGCCAGTAGTCTCCGGGACTCTTCACTAGCCAAAAACATTCAGTACTTC. Full variable domain (outside the CDR3, taken from reference TRBV19 and TRBJ2-4): DGGITQSPKYLFRKEGQNVTLSCEQNLNHDAMYWYRQDPGQGLRLIYYSQIVNDFQKGDIAEGYSVSREKKESFPLTVTSAQKNPTAFYLCASSLRDSSLAKNIQYFGAGTRLSVL.

The genes are TRBV10-3 and TRBJ1-5, with a possible D match to TRBD1 (5 bases). Trimming pared 5 bases from V and 3 bases from J, leaving 14 bases between. The CDR3 covers 15 residues. Germline V gene lookup returns CDR1 ENHRY and CDR2 SYGVKD. CDR3 loop: CAISRGGGSNQPQHF. The CDR3 region has the DNA TGTGCCATCAGTAGGGGTGGCGGGTCCAATCAGCCCCAGCATTTT.

J is TRBJ2-5 and V is TRBV6-5; D unresolved. The end of the DNA is better explained by TRBJ2-7, so the J call may be wrong. This CDR3 contains 14 residues. Germline V gene data show CDR1 as MNHEY and CDR2 as SVGAGI. The CDR3 region is CASTPRHGSYEQYF. The DNA of the CDR3 is TGTGCCAGCACCCCCCGCCACGGTTCCTACGAGCAGTACTTC.

The chain joins TRBV6-1 to TRBJ1-4, with no clear D. The ends were cut back, 1 base at V and 2 bases at J, with 2 bases in the middle. Germline CDR1 and CDR2: MNHNS and SASEGT. The CDR3 spans 13 residues. CDR3 in amino acids: CASSEGTNEKLFF. Here the CDR3 DNA reads TGTGCCAGCAGTGAAGGGACTAATGAAAAACTGTTTTTT.

The chain joins TRBV6-1 to TRBJ2-3; D is undetermined. V was pared by 3 bases and J by 0 bases, with 7 bases between. This CDR3 region has 14 residues. Germline CDR1 is MNHNS and CDR2 is SASEGT. The CDR3 nucleotides are TGTGCCAGCAGTGAGGGCCTTAGCACAGATACGCAGTATTTT. Translation: CASSEGLSTDTQYF.

This clone was recorded once. The chain joins TRBV10-3 to TRBJ2-2; D is ambiguous. This CDR3 is built from 16 residues. The V gene's germline CDR1 is ENHRY and CDR2 SYGVKD. V was pared by 0 bases and J by 2 bases, with 10 bases between. The CDR3 sequence is CAISESTSGNTGELFF. In DNA form, the CDR3 reads TGTGCCATCAGTGAGTCGACATCCGGCAACACCGGGGAGCTGTTTTTT.

The chain links TRBV4-2 to TRBJ1-3; no definite D call. V gave up 1 base and J gave up 5 bases, with 6 bases separating them. Germline CDR1 reads LGHNA; CDR2 reads YNFKEQ. The CDR3 sequence is 13 residues long. The CDR3 nucleotides are TGTGCCAGCAGCCAAGGAGGGAGAAACACCATATATTTT. This codes for CASSQGGRNTIYF.

The chain joins TRBV9 to TRBJ2-2; TRBD1 or TRBD2 may be the D gene (5 bases each). V lost 0 bases, J lost 4 bases, and 19 bases lay in between. The germline V gene encodes CDR1 SGDLS and CDR2 YYNGEE. The CDR3 covers 18 residues. As DNA, the CDR3 is TGTGCCAGCAGCGTAGTGGCAGGGACGTCTCTGGGCACCGGGGAGCTGTTTTTT. It codes for CASSVVAGTSLGTGELFF.

This sequence joins TRBV2 and TRBJ2-2; 13 bases align to TRBD2. The CDR3 runs to 16 residues. Germline V CDR1 and CDR2: SNHLY, FYNNEI. V lost 6 bases to trimming and J lost 7 bases; unmatched junction nucleotides: 8. The CDR3 here is CASSPLAGGLGGELFF. CDR3 in DNA: TGTGCCAGCAGCCCACTAGCGGGGGGGCTGGGCGGGGAGCTGTTTTTT.

The rearrangement links TRBV7-9 to TRBJ2-3; no definite D call. There are 11 residues in the CDR3. The germline V and J ends were trimmed by 5 bases and 5 bases, with 5 bases remaining between them. Germline-derived CDR1 and CDR2 are SEHNR and FQNEAQ (reference sequence). DNA of the CDR3: TGTGCCAGCAGCCACAAAGATACGCAGTATTTT. Amino acid sequence: CASSHKDTQYF.

This sequence joins TRBV19 and TRBJ1-1; unclear D gene. The germline V gene has CDR1 LNHDA and CDR2 SQIVND (reference sequence). Trimming left V 3 bases short and J 6 bases short, with 11 bases between. The CDR3 is made up of 13 amino acids. This CDR3 reads CASSISRVSEAFF. CDR3 coding DNA: TGTGCCAGTAGTATTTCAAGGGTTTCTGAAGCTTTCTTT.

This chain uses TRBV15 with TRBJ1-2; weak D call: TRBD1 (6 bases). Trimming stripped 0 bases from V and 0 bases from J, with 20 bases between. The CDR3 runs to 19 residues. CDR1 is LNHNV and CDR2 is YYDKDF in the germline V gene (reference sequence). CDR3 DNA sequence: TGTGCCACCAGCAGAGATCTCGGGGGCCGCAGTCTAGCTAACTATGGCTACACCTTC. Encoded protein: CATSRDLGGRSLANYGYTF. Based on the CDR3 plus reference TRBV15 and TRBJ1-2, the full variable domain is DAMVIQNPRYQVTQFGKPVTLSCSQTLNHNVMYWYQQKSSQAPKLLFHYYDKDFNNEADTPDNFQSRRPNTSFCFLDIRSPGLGDTAMYLCATSRDLGGRSLANYGYTFGSGTRLTVV.

V and J are TRBV2 and TRBJ1-5; unclear D gene. V lost 8 bases and J lost 0, with 17 bases in between. Germline CDR1 is SNHLY and CDR2 is FYNNEI. The CDR3 covers 16 residues. The CDR3 region is CASLLESGFSNQPQHF. CDR3 DNA: TGTGCCAGCTTACTTGAGTCGGGATTTAGCAATCAGCCCCAGCATTTT. The variable domain in full, with the rest retrieved from reference TRBV2 and TRBJ1-5, is EPEVTQTPSHQVTQMGQEVILRCVPISNHLYFYWYRQILGQKVEFLVSFYNNEISEKSEIFDDQFSVERPDGSNFTLKIRSTKLEDSAMYFCASLLESGFSNQPQHFGDGTRLSIL.

The chain combines TRBV28 with TRBJ2-6; D perhaps matches TRBD1 (6 bases). The V end lost 5 bases, the J end lost 0 bases, and 14 bases lay between the germline ends. There are 17 residues in the CDR3. CDR1 MDHEN and CDR2 SYDVKM come from the germline V gene. The CDR3 region has the DNA TGTGCCAGCAGTCGCTACCGGACAGTCTCTGGGGCCAACGTCCTGACTTTC. Its translation: CASSRYRTVSGANVLTF.

The chain couples TRBV15 to TRBJ2-1; tentatively, D is TRBD2 (5 bases). CDR1 and CDR2 from the germline V gene are LNHNV and YYDKDF (reference sequence). Trimming removed 0 bases at V and 7 bases at J, with 34 bases between. The CDR3 consists of 22 residues. CDR3: CATSRDRYYTGKIMGGRNEQFF. The CDR3 coding sequence is TGTGCCACCAGCAGAGACAGATATTACACCGGGAAGATCATGGGCGGTAGGAATGAGCAGTTCTTC. Based on the CDR3 plus reference TRBV15 and TRBJ2-1, the full variable domain is DAMVIQNPRYQVTQFGKPVTLSCSQTLNHNVMYWYQQKSSQAPKLLFHYYDKDFNNEADTPDNFQSRRPNTSFCFLDIRSPGLGDTAMYLCATSRDRYYTGKIMGGRNEQFFGPGTRLTVL.